This T cell receptor beta chain was recovered during a study of yellow fever vaccine responses in identical twins (dated by TCRdb to 2016 to 2019). Study-wide context: The study precisely tracked vaccine-responding T cell clones in identical twins. Results the study describes overall, beyond this receptor: The authors reported that the T cell response to vaccination in identical twins appeared partly convergent and partly personalized.

There are a few counts of this clonotype. No antigen is known for it. Per-base quality was not reported, and no clone a single base away is much larger than it. From the cysteine through the phenylalanine, the CDR3 covers 13 amino acids. Only CDR3 DNA is held: 39 bases, read in frame from base 1. In the germline V gene, CDR1 corresponds to SGHVS and CDR2 to FNYEAQ. V loses 1 base, J loses 0 bases, and the germline ends lie 3 bases apart. The receptor library was made with RT-PCR. The sequencing machine was an Illumina HiSeq 2500. TCRdb reran the public reads through fastp at Q25 and MiXCR, keeping productive beta chains. Rows are unified per CDR3 protein, each entry keeping the most common DNA and genes. A total of 20,000 or so distinct CDR3 sequences appear in this sample, approximately 72% of them only once. Of the sample, less than 3% is held by the ten largest clones.

Sequenced material: T cells from blood (PBMCs), unsorted or a sorted subset (not recorded which), taken before or after yellow fever vaccination (not recorded which). The chain is encoded by TRBV7-6 joined to TRBJ1-1; the D gene identity is not certain. This sequence originates from a woman under 30 who received the yellow fever vaccine. Donor details come from another sample of the same person, matched by shared clones. CDR3 loop: CASSLVMNTEAFF. The nucleotide sequence reads TGTGCCAGCAGCTTAGTGATGAACACTGAAGCTTTCTTT.